This T cell receptor beta chain was found in a study of response to subunit inactivated influenza vaccine. This clonotype was observed at least ten times. TCRdb reanalysed the RT-PCR reads using MiXCR and keeps one entry per CDR3 protein. The sample has more than 550,000 distinct CDR3 sequences, approximately 10% seen once. Looked up from germline, CDR1 is SEHNR and CDR2 is FQNEAQ (reference sequence). This CDR3 has 12 amino acids. Trimming left V 3 bases short and J 6 bases short, with 5 bases between. The sample also formed part of further work on T cells expressing NK-cell markers. That paper notes: cDNA encoding TCR beta was synthesized via 5'RACE template switching incorporating UMIs. Repertoire data for TCR beta were derived from sorted T cells (CD3+CD56+NKG2C+, CD3+CD56+NKG2C- and CD3+CD56-NKG2C+). Topping the CD3+CD56-NKG2C+ fraction as well were these clonotypes, in several donors.

The clonotype was recovered from a man over 45 who received an inactivated influenza vaccine. This chain links TRBV7-9 with TRBJ2-2, with D uncertain. The specimen was PBMCs from blood, collected on the day of vaccination. In DNA form, the CDR3 reads TGTGCCAGCAGCTTCGGGTCCGGGGAGCTGTTTTTT. Protein: CASSFGSGELFF.